This record concerns one T cell receptor beta chain sequence. The target of this receptor is not known. Per-base qualities were not stored, and no clone one base away is much larger. Using immunoSEQ, frozen genomic DNA was subjected to high-throughput TCRbeta CDR3 sequencing, a process that included PCR amplification, mapping, bias correction and internal controls. The authors processed their data as follows. Only productive rearrangements were retained, and each unique TCRbeta sequence was defined by its CDR3 nucleotide sequence together with its V and J gene. For classification of a sequence as donor-reactive, at least 5-fold expansion in CFSE-low cells relative to unstimulated pre-transplant cells and a frequency of at least 0.01% were required. Minimum frequency thresholds were set for each subject based on the unstimulated sample with the lowest template count, ensuring at least 90% detection power. Repertoire turnover was measured by Jensen-Shannon divergence between the top 1000 TCRbeta sequences post- and pre-transplant. Two-sided Fisher's exact tests were used to test for changes in the detection of donor-reactive sequences. Sourced from immuneACCESS, this table was stored by TCRdb with only in-frame sequences that have V and J called. A share of the clones is absent; for the studies checked, an unresolved V gene accounts for under half, and the remainder has no known explanation. V and J calls and clone size are as listed in that table; D and trimming were resolved from the DNA. Within this sample are more than 95,000 clones, with 82% of them counted one time only. The ten top clones hold 0.8% to 1% of the sample.

The data stem from a study of T cell clones after liver transplantation (dated by TCRdb to the late 2010s). Study-level background: The samples were obtained from ITN030ST, a randomized trial that attempted immunosuppression withdrawal within 2 years after liver transplantation. The study cohort included 8 liver transplant recipients, of whom 3 were classified as tolerant and 5 as non-tolerant. Of the eight recipients, a few were HCV-positive, while the remaining recipients had been transplanted for non-autoimmune, non-viral indications. Blood samples were collected pre-transplant, then pre-randomization ahead of withdrawal, and finally post-randomization once withdrawal had either been completed or failed. As an antigen-independent comparator for donor-reactive sequences, third party-reactive TCRbeta sequences were also identified from pre-transplant MLRs. Subjects received no induction therapy and standard immunosuppression until randomization at 12-24 months post-transplant. To count as tolerant, a recipient had to stay completely off immunosuppression for at least one year without liver enzymes climbing beyond twice the upper limit of normal. After a pre-transplant mixed lymphocyte reaction, TCRbeta sequencing was used to pinpoint donor-reactive T cell clones, which were subsequently tracked in post-transplant blood. Summary of the overall study and its limitations: A greater decline was seen for donor-reactive sequences than for third party-reactive sequences, suggesting partial antigen-specific deletion unrelated to withdrawal success. Low numbers of available donor cells limited the measurable donor-reactive repertoire in a couple of subjects. Because allograft tissue specimens were not available, migration of donor-reactive T cells into the graft, rather than deletion, may have occurred. A significant post-transplant decrease in circulating donor-reactive CD4 TCRbeta sequences was observed in most of the 8 subjects, irrespective of tolerance or HCV status. Conclusions were preliminary, limited by small, heterogeneous patient numbers and non-standardized post-transplant time points. When repertoire turnover was accounted for, significantly reduced detection of donor-reactive sequences was found in 7 of 8 subjects for CD4 and in 8 of 8 subjects for CD8.

The sample's time point label, in plain terms: pre-transplant. Unstimulated PBMCs, after thawing, were stained for CD3, CD4 and CD8 and then FACS-sorted into CD3+CD4+ and CD3+CD8+ populations. All 8 studied subjects were randomized to withdrawal of immunosuppression. The Qiagen DNeasy Blood and Tissue Kit was used for genomic DNA isolation. The material sequenced was CD4+ T cells from blood, taken before liver transplant. The sequence came from a human donor who received a liver transplant.

The CDR3 is CASRLGGTDHEAFF. The sequenced DNA: TGTGCCAGCAGGTTAGGGGGGACAGACCATGAAGCTTTCTTT. The chain was built from TRBV28 and TRBJ1-1; 7 junctional bases match TRBD1. Its CDR3 holds 14 amino acids, cysteine through phenylalanine. Solely the CDR3 DNA is kept, with 42 bases framed from the first base. Here V drops 6 bases and J drops 7 bases, and the junction holds 11 bases not matched to any gene. In the germline V gene, CDR1 corresponds to MDHEN and CDR2 to SYDVKM.